These T cell receptor beta chains were read from a single sample in a study of T cell repertoires in cytomegalovirus infection. Using its own MiXCR run on the reads, TCRdb lists one record per CDR3 protein. The table includes around 120,000 distinct CDR3 sequences, approximately 9.2% detected once. Sequencing was carried out using PBMCs. The receptors come from a human donor in good health (CMV status not recorded). Some clones in this sample may be carry-over from other donors' samples. CDR3s include the opening cysteine and the closing phenylalanine or tryptophan. Fields, in order: J gene, clone size, V gene, D gene, CDR3 DNA, CDR3 protein. A D gene is named only where the DNA matches it firmly. Rows give clone size only sometimes, using once, few, many, or a class for an expanded clone.

j_call: TRBJ2-1; clone_size: many; v_call: TRBV12-3/TRBV12-4; d_call: TRBD2; cdr3_nt: TGTGCCAGCAGTTCCGGACTAGCGGGGGCCGCTGAGCAGTTCTTC; cdr3_aa: CASSSGLAGAAEQFF
j_call: TRBJ1-2; clone_size: many; v_call: TRBV6-6; d_call: .; cdr3_nt: TGTGCCAGCACGGTTCAGTCTAACTATGGCTACACCTTC; cdr3_aa: CASTVQSNYGYTF
j_call: TRBJ2-7; clone_size: many; v_call: TRBV20-1; d_call: .; cdr3_nt: TGCAGTGCTAGACAGGGAAGAGACTTCTACGAGCAGTACTTC; cdr3_aa: CSARQGRDFYEQYF
j_call: TRBJ2-5; clone_size: many; v_call: TRBV5-6; d_call: TRBD2; cdr3_nt: TGTGCCAGCAGCCTAGCGGGGGGGCTGGGGAAAGAGACCCAGTACTTC; cdr3_aa: CASSLAGGLGKETQYF
j_call: TRBJ2-7; clone_size: many; v_call: TRBV10-3; d_call: .; cdr3_nt: TGTGCCATCATTCCAGGCGAGCAGTACTTC; cdr3_aa: CAIIPGEQYF
j_call: TRBJ2-6; clone_size: many; v_call: TRBV2; d_call: .; cdr3_nt: TGTGCCAGCAGCGAGGTTCACGTCCTGACTTTC; cdr3_aa: CASSEVHVLTF
j_call: TRBJ2-3; clone_size: many; v_call: TRBV7-2; d_call: .; cdr3_nt: TGTGCCAGCAGCTTGACGACCACCACAGATACGCAGTATTTT; cdr3_aa: CASSLTTTTDTQYF
j_call: TRBJ2-7; clone_size: few; v_call: TRBV30; d_call: .; cdr3_nt: TGTGCCTGGGGGGGACGGCTCATGGAGCAGTACTTC; cdr3_aa: CAWGGRLMEQYF
j_call: TRBJ2-7; clone_size: .; v_call: TRBV20-1; d_call: TRBD2; cdr3_nt: TGCAGTGCTGAAGCACGGGGGGGCCGGTCCTACGAGCAGTACTTC; cdr3_aa: CSAEARGGRSYEQYF
j_call: TRBJ2-2; clone_size: many; v_call: TRBV7-2; d_call: TRBD2; cdr3_nt: TGTGCCAGCAGCCTTCAGAGCGGGGGGAACACCGGGGAGCTGTTTTTT; cdr3_aa: CASSLQSGGNTGELFF
j_call: TRBJ2-6; clone_size: many; v_call: TRBV6-5; d_call: .; cdr3_nt: TGTGCCAGCAGTTACGATGACGACTCTGGGGCCAACGTCCTGACTTTC; cdr3_aa: CASSYDDDSGANVLTF
j_call: TRBJ2-7; clone_size: many; v_call: TRBV5-4; d_call: TRBD1; cdr3_nt: TGTGCCAGCAGCTTGGAGACAGGGGGTACCTACGAGCAGTACTTC; cdr3_aa: CASSLETGGTYEQYF
j_call: TRBJ1-6; clone_size: many; v_call: TRBV7-8; d_call: TRBD1; cdr3_nt: TGTGCCAGCAGCTTAGATGGCAGGGGGTATAATTCACCCCTCCACTTT; cdr3_aa: CASSLDGRGYNSPLHF
j_call: TRBJ1-1; clone_size: many; v_call: TRBV28; d_call: TRBD1; cdr3_nt: TGTGCCAGCAGTAACCGGGACAGGGTTGGAGCTTTCTTT; cdr3_aa: CASSNRDRVGAFF
j_call: TRBJ1-1; clone_size: many; v_call: TRBV28; d_call: .; cdr3_nt: TGTGCCAGCAGTTTAAACCGGCTGAACACTGAAGCTTTCTTT; cdr3_aa: CASSLNRLNTEAFF
j_call: TRBJ2-5; clone_size: few; v_call: TRBV6-5; d_call: .; cdr3_nt: TGTGCCAGCAGTTACTCAGGGGGGACTGGGGAGACCCAGTACTTC; cdr3_aa: CASSYSGGTGETQYF
j_call: TRBJ1-5; clone_size: many; v_call: TRBV12-3/TRBV12-4; d_call: TRBD1; cdr3_nt: TGTGCCAGCAGTGTCAGACAGGGCGGAGGACAGCCCCAGCATTTT; cdr3_aa: CASSVRQGGGQPQHF
j_call: TRBJ1-3; clone_size: many; v_call: TRBV28; d_call: TRBD1; cdr3_nt: TGTGCCAGCAGTGCGGGCCGGGACAGCCCCGATGGAAACACCATATATTTT; cdr3_aa: CASSAGRDSPDGNTIYF
j_call: TRBJ2-1; clone_size: many; v_call: TRBV19; d_call: .; cdr3_nt: TGTGCCAGTTCAGGTCCTGAACCTTACAATGAGCAGTTCTTC; cdr3_aa: CASSGPEPYNEQFF
j_call: TRBJ1-1; clone_size: many; v_call: TRBV6-1; d_call: TRBD1; cdr3_nt: TGTGCCAGCAGTCAAGGACAGGGATTATCAGCTTTCTTT; cdr3_aa: CASSQGQGLSAFF
j_call: TRBJ1-1; clone_size: few; v_call: TRBV19; d_call: .; cdr3_nt: TGTGCCAGTAGTATAGTTCCCGGGAGCACTGAAGCTTTCTTT; cdr3_aa: CASSIVPGSTEAFF
j_call: TRBJ2-5; clone_size: many; v_call: TRBV12-3/TRBV12-4; d_call: .; cdr3_nt: TGTGCCAGCAGTTTTTCACGCCAAGAGACCCAGTACTTC; cdr3_aa: CASSFSRQETQYF
j_call: TRBJ2-1; clone_size: .; v_call: TRBV19; d_call: TRBD2; cdr3_nt: TGTGCCAGTAGCCAATTTCGGGACGGCGGGGGTGAGCAGTTCTTC; cdr3_aa: CASSQFRDGGGEQFF
j_call: TRBJ2-6; clone_size: many; v_call: TRBV5-1; d_call: TRBD1; cdr3_nt: TGCGCCAGCAGCTCACCCGGGACAGGGCGTCCATCCTCTGGGGCCAACGTCCTGACTTTC; cdr3_aa: CASSSPGTGRPSSGANVLTF
j_call: TRBJ1-4; clone_size: few; v_call: TRBV29-1; d_call: .; cdr3_nt: TGCAGCGTCAGCGGCCCCGCGAATGAAAAACTGTTTTTT; cdr3_aa: CSVSGPANEKLFF
j_call: TRBJ1-2; clone_size: many; v_call: TRBV7-3; d_call: TRBD1; cdr3_nt: TGTGCCAGCAGCCCAGGACAGGGGGACTATGGCTACACCTTC; cdr3_aa: CASSPGQGDYGYTF
j_call: TRBJ2-2; clone_size: many; v_call: TRBV19; d_call: .; cdr3_nt: TGTGCCAGTAGTCCCCTGGGGCGACGGAGGAACGACGCCGGGGAGCTGTTTTTT; cdr3_aa: CASSPLGRRRNDAGELFF
j_call: TRBJ1-2; clone_size: many; v_call: TRBV2; d_call: .; cdr3_nt: TGTGCCAGCAGAAAGGTTCCGGGCGGCTATGGCTACACCTTC; cdr3_aa: CASRKVPGGYGYTF
j_call: TRBJ1-1; clone_size: many; v_call: TRBV5-1; d_call: TRBD1; cdr3_nt: TGCGCCAGCAGCTCAGGGGGCGGACCGAACACTGAAGCTTTCTTT; cdr3_aa: CASSSGGGPNTEAFF
j_call: TRBJ1-2; clone_size: many; v_call: TRBV6-5; d_call: .; cdr3_nt: TGTGCCAGCAAAACCCCCGGGACAACTGGGGGCTACACCTTC; cdr3_aa: CASKTPGTTGGYTF
j_call: TRBJ2-3; clone_size: many; v_call: TRBV20-1; d_call: .; cdr3_nt: TGCAGTGCTAGAGATTATAGCACAGATACGCAGTATTTT; cdr3_aa: CSARDYSTDTQYF
j_call: TRBJ1-1; clone_size: few; v_call: TRBV29-1; d_call: TRBD1; cdr3_nt: TGCAGCGTTGCTCGACAGGGACCAATGAACACTGAAGCTTTCTTT; cdr3_aa: CSVARQGPMNTEAFF
j_call: TRBJ1-2; clone_size: .; v_call: TRBV28; d_call: .; cdr3_nt: TGTGCCAGCAGTTATCAGGGATATCGGGACTATGGCTACACCTTC; cdr3_aa: CASSYQGYRDYGYTF
j_call: TRBJ2-3; clone_size: many; v_call: TRBV7-8; d_call: .; cdr3_nt: TGTGCCAGCAGCTTACGAGAAGGCGGATACACAGATACGCAGTATTTT; cdr3_aa: CASSLREGGYTDTQYF
j_call: TRBJ2-5; clone_size: medium-sized; v_call: TRBV7-2; d_call: .; cdr3_nt: TGTGCCAGCAGCTTAGCGCCTTGGGGGGGGGCCGGCGAGACCCAGTACTTC; cdr3_aa: CASSLAPWGGAGETQYF
j_call: TRBJ2-1; clone_size: many; v_call: TRBV20-1; d_call: .; cdr3_nt: TGCAGTGCTAGGACGGGACTCAATGAGCAGTTCTTC; cdr3_aa: CSARTGLNEQFF
j_call: TRBJ1-6; clone_size: many; v_call: TRBV7-2; d_call: .; cdr3_nt: TGTGCCAGCAGCCCAGGCTGGGATTCACCCCTCCACTTT; cdr3_aa: CASSPGWDSPLHF